Each of the 9 T cell receptor beta chains below was sequenced from the same sample in a study of cytomegalovirus exposure and HLA in healthy donors. 60 Vbeta and 13 Jbeta primers were used in PCR. Profiling relied on immunoSEQ multiplex PCR, and the TCRdb table lists in-frame clones only, not all of them. Its listing shows tens of thousands of clones. The sample was PBMCs. These receptors were obtained from a girl between 5 and 17 years old in good health and CMV-seropositive.

The chain uses TRBV5-6 and TRBJ2-5; D unclear. CDR3 length: 13 residues. Trimming shortened V by 1 base and J by 0 bases, and 4 bases separated the two germline ends. Germline-derived CDR1 and CDR2 are SGHDT and YYEEEE. The CDR3 reads CASSLNYQETQYF. CDR3 DNA sequence: TGTGCCAGCAGCTTGAACTACCAAGAGACCCAGTACTTC.

The chain carries TRBV6-5 and TRBJ2-7; D is perhaps TRBD1 (6 bases). The CDR3 contains 14 residues. Germline assignment: CDR1 MNHEY and CDR2 SVGAGI. V was clipped by 0 bases and J by 6 bases, with 12 bases between them. This CDR3 reads CASSYSAGESEQYF. In DNA, the CDR3 is TGTGCCAGCAGTTACTCCGCAGGGGAAAGCGAGCAGTACTTC.

The chain is built from TRBV19 and TRBJ2-2; 8 nucleotides match TRBD1. The CDR3 is made up of 17 amino acids. V shed 1 base, J shed 5 bases, and the junction held 9 bases outside the gene matches. From germline, CDR1 is LNHDA and CDR2 SQIVND (reference sequence). The CDR3 loop reads CASSIARGRDGTGELFF. The CDR3, as DNA: TGTGCCAGTAGTATAGCCAGGGGGCGTGATGGGACCGGGGAGCTGTTTTTT. The entire variable domain, with the rest obtained from reference TRBV19 and TRBJ2-2, is as follows: DGGITQSPKYLFRKEGQNVTLSCEQNLNHDAMYWYRQDPGQGLRLIYYSQIVNDFQKGDIAEGYSVSREKKESFPLTVTSAQKNPTAFYLCASSIARGRDGTGELFFGEGSRLTVL.

The chain links TRBV7-3 to TRBJ2-5; 7 bases are a match to TRBD1. The trim removed 5 bases at V and 5 bases at J, leaving 8 bases unmatched. CDR1 is SGHTA and CDR2 is FQGTGA in the germline V gene. This CDR3 has 14 amino acids. CDR3 protein: CASSLDRVTETQYF. As DNA, the CDR3 is TGTGCCAGCAGCCTCGACAGGGTAACTGAGACCCAGTACTTC. Using reference TRBV7-3 and TRBJ2-5 for the parts outside the CDR3, the full variable domain is GAGVSQTPSNKVTEKGKYVELRCDPISGHTALYWYRQSLGQGPEFLIYFQGTGAADDSGLPNDRFFAVRPEGSVSTLKIQRTERGDSAVYLCASSLDRVTETQYFGPGTRLLVL.

The chain recombines TRBV4-2 with TRBJ2-1, with TRBD2 matching over 9 bases. After removal of 0 bases from V and 1 base from J, the junction contained 1 base not matched to a gene. Germline V gives CDR1 LGHNA, CDR2 YNFKEQ. The CDR3 runs to 16 residues. DNA of the CDR3: TGTGCCAGCAGCCAAGATGCGGGGGGGTCCTACAATGAGCAGTTCTTC. Protein product: CASSQDAGGSYNEQFF.

The V call is TRBV5-1, the J call TRBJ1-5; D is uncertain. The V end lost 0 bases, the J end lost 7 bases, and 11 bases lay between the germline ends. Germline V lookup: CDR1 SGHRS, CDR2 YFSETQ. This CDR3 region has 14 residues. For the CDR3, the DNA is TGCGCCAGCAGCTTGGATGGGAGAGGGCAGCCCCAGCATTTT. Amino acids: CASSLDGRGQPQHF.

The genes are TRBV28 and TRBJ2-7; D might be TRBD2 (5 bases). Trimming took 8 bases from V and 7 from J, leaving 27 bases between them. From germline, CDR1 is MDHEN and CDR2 SYDVKM. The CDR3 extends over 16 amino acids. The CDR3 bases are TGTGCCAGCCACTGGCCCCGGGAAAGGGAACCGAGGGAGCAGTACGTC. This translates into CASHWPREREPREQYV.

The genes are TRBV4-2 and TRBJ1-2, with D perhaps matching TRBD1 (6 bases). CDR1 is LGHNA and CDR2 is YNFKEQ in the germline V gene. V lost 0 bases and J 2 bases, leaving 10 bases between the germline ends. CDR3 length equals 15 residues. The CDR3 protein is CASSQDTGTNYGYTF. The CDR3 DNA reads TGTGCCAGCAGCCAAGACACCGGGACAAACTATGGCTACACCTTC.

The chain joins TRBV7-2 to TRBJ2-7; a possible D gene is TRBD1 (6 bases). The CDR3 extends over 14 amino acids. Germline values: CDR1 SGHTA, CDR2 FQGNSA. Deletions cut 2 bases from V and 2 bases from J, with 10 bases between. The CDR3 loop reads CASSLRRGAYEQYF. The CDR3 region has the DNA TGTGCCAGCAGCTTACGCAGGGGCGCCTACGAGCAGTACTTC.